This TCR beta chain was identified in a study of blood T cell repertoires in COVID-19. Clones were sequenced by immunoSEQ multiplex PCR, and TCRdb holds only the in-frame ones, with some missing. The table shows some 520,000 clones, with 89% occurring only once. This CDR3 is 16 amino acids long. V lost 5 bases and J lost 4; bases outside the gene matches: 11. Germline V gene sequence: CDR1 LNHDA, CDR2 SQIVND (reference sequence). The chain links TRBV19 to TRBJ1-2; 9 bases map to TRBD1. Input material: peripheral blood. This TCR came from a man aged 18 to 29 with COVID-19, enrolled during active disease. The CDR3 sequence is CASSVPGQGWSYGYTF. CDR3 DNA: TGTGCCAGTAGTGTCCCGGGACAGGGTTGGAGCTATGGCTACACCTTC.